Following are 6 T cell receptor beta chains from one sample sequenced in a study of blood T cells in healthy people across ages. A J-beta primer mix and a sample-barcoded 5' primer were used in a second PCR of about 7 to 12 cycles. TCRdb reprocessed the 5' RACE reads with MiXCR, giving one entry per CDR3 protein. The table lists some 1.7 million distinct CDR3 sequences, 28% of them singletons. Sample: blood. These receptors were collected from a woman in her 30s in good health.

The genes are TRBV2 and TRBJ1-1; no clear D. The CDR3 covers 15 residues. V lost 6 bases and J 1 base, leaving 15 bases between the germline ends. CDR1 is SNHLY, CDR2 FYNNEI, per germline. In DNA form, the CDR3 reads TGTGCCAGCAGGGGTATGGGCGCTAAGAACACTGAAGCTTTCTTT. Its translation: CASRGMGAKNTEAFF.

Turning to this clonotype: This clone may be a read error of a much larger clone one base away. The chain has TRBV12-3 or TRBV12-4 and TRBJ2-5; D is tentatively TRBD1 or TRBD2 (6 bases each). CDR3 size: 15 residues. V gave up 5 bases and J gave up 4 bases, with 17 bases separating them. The DNA for the CDR3 is TGTGCCAGCAGTCCCCATACGGGGGCTCGAGAGACCCAGTACTTC. Its protein product is CASSPHTGARETQYF.

The sample holds one count of this clonotype. V gene TRBV20-1 combines with J gene TRBJ2-5; D tentatively reads TRBD1 or TRBD2 (5 bases each). Germline V gives CDR1 DFQATT, CDR2 SNEGSKA (reference sequence). This CDR3 has 15 amino acids. V lost 5 bases and J lost 9, with 25 bases in between. This chain's CDR3 is CSAGERTGPVEAQYF. For the CDR3, the DNA is TGCAGTGCTGGGGAGCGGACGGGACCAGTGGAGGCCCAGTACTTC.

This chain joins TRBV7-9 and TRBJ2-5, with TRBD1 matching 8 bases. The junction had 5 bases not matched to a gene; V was cut back by 5 bases and J by 3 bases. Germline-derived CDR1 and CDR2 are SEHNR and FQNEAQ (reference sequence). This CDR3 has 14 residues. CDR3 DNA: TGTGCCAGCAGCATCGGACAGGGCAAAGAGACCCAGTACTTC. Protein product: CASSIGQGKETQYF.

The J gene is TRBJ2-2, the V gene TRBV27; 9 positions match TRBD2. The V segment lost 6 bases and the J segment 6 bases; nucleotides outside the gene matches: 5. The length of the CDR3 is 14 residues. Germline CDR1 is MNHEY and CDR2 is SMNVEV (reference sequence). This CDR3 is CASSQRGASGELFF. DNA of the CDR3: TGTGCCAGCAGCCAGCGGGGGGCGTCCGGGGAGCTGTTTTTT.

The table lists this clonotype with a few counts. The chain links TRBV7-2 to TRBJ1-5; 8 bases are a match to TRBD1. The CDR3 runs 14 residues. Germline CDR1 reads SGHTA; CDR2 reads FQGNSA. V was pared by 1 base and J by 8 bases, with 4 bases of the junction left unmatched. The CDR3: CASSLGAGGKPQHF. The CDR3 DNA reads TGTGCCAGCAGCTTAGGGGCAGGGGGCAAGCCCCAGCATTTT. The entire variable domain, with the rest obtained from reference TRBV7-2 and TRBJ1-5, is as follows: GAGVSQSPSNKVTEKGKDVELRCDPISGHTALYWYRQSLGQGLEFLIYFQGNSAPDKSGLPSDRFSAERTGGSVSTLTIQRTQQEDSAVYLCASSLGAGGKPQHFGDGTRLSIL.